The 13 T cell receptor beta chains listed next were all sequenced from one sample in a study of blood T cell repertoires in COVID-19. Clones were sequenced by immunoSEQ multiplex PCR, and TCRdb holds only the in-frame ones, with some missing. The sample holds around 99,000 clones; about 89% are singletons and the top ten take less than 1.5%. The specimen sequenced was peripheral blood. The source is a woman younger than 45 with acute or convalescent COVID-19.

The V call is TRBV11-2, the J call TRBJ1-2; TRBD1 matches 8 bases. Trimming cost V 7 bases and J 2 bases; bases outside gene matches: 9. The germline CDR1 and CDR2 sequences are SGHAT and FQNNGV. The CDR3 sequence is 15 residues long. The CDR3 reads CASTQPGQVNYGYTF. In DNA form, the CDR3 reads TGTGCCAGCACCCAGCCGGGACAGGTGAACTATGGCTACACCTTC. The full variable domain, in which reference TRBV11-2 and TRBJ1-2 provide the parts outside the CDR3, is EAGVAQSPRYKIIEKRQSVAFWCNPISGHATLYWYQQILGQGPKLLIQFQNNGVVDDSQLPKDRFSAERLKGVDSTLKIQPAKLEDSAVYLCASTQPGQVNYGYTFGSGTRLTVV.

The V and J genes are TRBV4-1 and TRBJ1-1, with a weak D call TRBD1 (6 bases). The CDR3 has 15 amino acids. Germline V gene data show CDR1 as MGHRA and CDR2 as YSYEKL. The V gene lost 0 bases and the J gene lost 8 bases, with 16 bases spanning the gap. This CDR3 is CASSQDGSGTQEAFF. The CDR3 nucleotides are TGCGCCAGCAGCCAAGATGGGTCCGGGACACAAGAAGCTTTCTTT.

The chain uses TRBV7-9 and TRBJ2-7; D is undetermined. The CDR3 is 16 amino acids. Germline CDR1 SEHNR, CDR2 FQNEAQ (reference sequence). Trimming pared 2 bases from V and 1 base from J, leaving 15 bases between. CDR3 DNA: TGTGCCAGCAGCTTATGTGGTTGCAGAAATTCCTACGAGCAGTACTTC. Its translation: CASSLCGCRNSYEQYF.

The chain employs TRBV14 and TRBJ1-6, with D tentatively TRBD1 (5 bases). The V gene's germline CDR1 is SGHDN and CDR2 FVKESK. Deletions cut 2 bases from V and 9 bases from J, with 20 bases between. The CDR3 totals 17 residues. CDR3: CASSQRGTGVLGSPLHF. The CDR3 nucleotides read TGTGCCAGCAGCCAACGTGGGACGGGGGTTTTGGGTTCACCCCTCCACTTT.

Written as DNA, the CDR3 is TGTGCCAGCAGCGCCCGTTTACCCAGGGCCCATGACACCGGGGAGCTGTTTTTT. This sequence encodes CASSARLPRAHDTGELFF. This chain connects TRBV9 to TRBJ2-2, with D possibly matching TRBD1 (5 bases). The V end lost 3 bases, the J end lost 3 bases, and 21 bases lay between the germline ends. CDR3 length: 18 amino acids. Germline assignment: CDR1 SGDLS and CDR2 YYNGEE.

V gene TRBV11-3 combines with J gene TRBJ2-3, with 11 bases aligning to TRBD2. The CDR3 has 16 residues. CDR1 SGHNT and CDR2 YENEEA come from the germline V gene. V lost 5 bases to trimming and J lost 4 bases; unmatched junction nucleotides: 8. CDR3 nucleotide sequence: TGTGCCAGCAGCCCAACTAGCGGGAGTGTTCCAGATACGCAGTATTTT. This translates into CASSPTSGSVPDTQYF.

The rearrangement uses TRBV29-1 and TRBJ1-4, with 8 positions matching TRBD1. V was pared by 6 bases and J by 8 bases, with 11 bases of the junction left unmatched. The germline CDR1 and CDR2 sequences are SQVTM and ANQGSEA. This CDR3 is 14 amino acids long. This CDR3 is CSVGKTGGVEKLFF. CDR3 bases: TGCAGCGTGGGGAAAACAGGGGGAGTGGAAAAACTGTTTTTT.

J is TRBJ2-2 and V is TRBV10-3; tentatively, D is TRBD2 (6 bases). From germline, CDR1 is ENHRY and CDR2 SYGVKD. V lost 4 bases and J lost 6, with 9 bases in between. The CDR3 has 13 amino acids. The CDR3 here is CAISGLVSGELFF. DNA for the CDR3: TGTGCCATCAGTGGACTAGTTTCCGGGGAGCTGTTTTTT.

V usage is TRBV7-2 and J usage is TRBJ2-7; 8 bases are shared with TRBD2. The CDR3 runs to 16 residues. Germline assignment: CDR1 SGHTA and CDR2 FQGNSA. V lost 1 base to trimming and J lost 0 bases; unmatched junction nucleotides: 5. The CDR3 DNA follows: TGTGCCAGCAGCTTAGTGGCGGGGGGCAGCTCCTACGAGCAGTACTTC. It translates to CASSLVAGGSSYEQYF.

The chain combines TRBV7-8 with TRBJ2-7; D is unclear. V was clipped by 5 bases and J by 7 bases, with 9 bases between them. The CDR3 is 11 residues long. Germline V CDR1 and CDR2: SGHVS, FQNEAQ. Here the CDR3 reads CASSPEVEQYF. CDR3 DNA: TGTGCCAGCAGCCCAGAAGTGGAGCAGTACTTC.

The chain combines TRBV10-3 with TRBJ1-5; D is perhaps TRBD1 (5 bases). Looked up from germline, CDR1 is ENHRY and CDR2 is SYGVKD. The CDR3 has 13 residues. Deletions cut 3 bases from V and 3 bases from J, with 6 bases between. In DNA form, the CDR3 reads TGTGCCATCAGTGAACAGGACAATCAGCCCCAGCATTTT. Translated: CAISEQDNQPQHF.

The rearrangement uses TRBV24-1 and TRBJ2-2, with unresolved D. Germline V CDR1 and CDR2: KGHDR, SFDVKD. This CDR3 is 13 amino acids long. Between the trimmed V and J ends, which lost 4 bases and 1 base, there was a span of 3 bases. The CDR3 region is CATSEQNTGELFF. Written as DNA, the CDR3 is TGTGCCACCAGTGAACAGAACACCGGGGAGCTGTTTTTT.

Here the CDR3 DNA reads TGTGCCAGCGAGCGTCTCCTTAGTGGGGGGTTTCGCGAAGCTTTCTTT. It specifies CASERLLSGGFREAFF. The rearrangement links TRBV5-6 to TRBJ1-1, with D perhaps TRBD1 (5 bases). Trimming removed 7 bases from V and 8 bases from J, with 27 bases in between. The CDR3 spans 16 residues. The germline V gene has CDR1 SGHDT and CDR2 YYEEEE.